What follows are 13 T cell receptor beta chains derived from one specimen sequenced in a study of T-cell reconstitution after alpha-beta-depleted transplantation in children. Unique molecular identifiers tagged the TCRbeta library. TCRdb re-called the PCR reads with MiXCR, one entry per CDR3 protein. The table includes 490,000 or so distinct CDR3 sequences, under 12% detected once. The source was PBMCs, collected before TCRalphabeta/CD19-depleted stem cell transplant. The origin of the receptors is a child aged 2-9 years with inherited bone marrow failure, due to receive a stem cell transplant.

This clonotype was seen many times. The rearrangement uses TRBV7-9 and TRBJ1-3; D may be TRBD1 (6 bases). Germline-derived CDR1 and CDR2 are SEHNR and FQNEAQ (reference sequence). CDR3 length equals 16 residues. The germline V and J ends were trimmed by 10 bases and 0 bases, with 19 bases remaining between them. The CDR3 DNA sequence: TGTGCCATTGACAGGTTACTCGCTTTCTCTGGAAACACCATATATTTT. The encoded protein is CAIDRLLAFSGNTIYF.

This clonotype appeared many times. The V and J genes are TRBV5-1 and TRBJ2-2; D is ambiguous. The V end was cut by 2 bases, the J end by 1 base, with 6 bases between. Germline CDR1 and CDR2: SGHRS and YFSETQ. The CDR3 has 14 residues. CDR3 DNA: TGCGCCAGCAGCTTTTTCTGGAACACCGGGGAGCTGTTTTTT. This encodes CASSFFWNTGELFF.

Turning to this clonotype: A much larger clone is a single base away; this may be a read error. The gene calls are TRBV12-3 or TRBV12-4 and TRBJ2-3; either TRBD1 or TRBD2 may supply D (5 bases each). The CDR3 has 14 amino acids. Deletions cut 6 bases from V and 2 bases from J, with 12 bases between. The CDR3 DNA sequence: TGTGCCAGCAGAACCGGGACCTCCACAGATACGCAGTATTTT. Amino acid sequence: CASRTGTSTDTQYF.

This clonotype was observed at least ten times. This chain uses TRBV28 with TRBJ2-1; a possible D gene is TRBD2 (7 bases). Germline lookup yields CDR1 MDHEN and CDR2 SYDVKM. The CDR3 spans 13 residues. Deletions cut 1 base from V and 11 bases from J, with 12 bases between. This CDR3 reads CASSLLGGRQQFF. For the CDR3, the DNA is TGTGCCAGCAGTTTATTGGGGGGGCGCCAGCAGTTCTTC.

This clonotype was observed many times. The chain links TRBV7-9 to TRBJ2-5, with 8 bases that match TRBD1. The J segment lost 6 bases and the V segment lost 3 bases, leaving 9 bases of the junction unmatched. Looked up from germline, CDR1 is SEHNR and CDR2 is FQNEAQ (reference sequence). This CDR3 has 15 residues. The CDR3 region has the DNA TGTGCCAGCAGCTTTTGGACAGGGTACGACCAGACCCAGTACTTC. This codes for CASSFWTGYDQTQYF.

This clonotype showed up many times. This chain connects TRBV25-1 to TRBJ2-7; D is undetermined. The germline V gene has CDR1 MGHDK and CDR2 SYGVNS. Trimming removed 4 bases from V and 6 bases from J, with 4 bases in between. The length of the CDR3 is 10 residues. The CDR3 nucleotides are TGTGCCAGCAGTGGGTCCGAGCAGTACTTC. Its protein is CASSGSEQYF.

This clonotype was observed a few times. The CDR3 sequence: CASSGVREGEQFF. The CDR3 DNA sequence: TGTGCCAGCAGTGGGGTGAGGGAAGGTGAGCAGTTCTTC. The V call is TRBV2, the J call TRBJ2-1; D is possibly TRBD2 (5 bases). The germline gives CDR1 SNHLY, CDR2 FYNNEI. The CDR3 runs to 13 residues. The V and J ends lost 4 bases and 9 bases respectively, with 13 bases between them. Combining the CDR3 with reference TRBV2 and TRBJ2-1 gives the whole variable domain EPEVTQTPSHQVTQMGQEVILRCVPISNHLYFYWYRQILGQKVEFLVSFYNNEISEKSEIFDDQFSVERPDGSNFTLKIRSTKLEDSAMYFCASSGVREGEQFFGPGTRLTVL.

In this sample, this clonotype turned up many times. CDR3 loop: CATSERGGDEQYF. In DNA form, the CDR3 reads TGTGCCACCAGCGAAAGGGGGGGAGACGAGCAGTACTTC. The V call is TRBV15, the J call TRBJ2-7; a weak D match, TRBD2 (7 bases). CDR1 is LNHNV and CDR2 is YYDKDF in the germline V gene (reference sequence). The CDR3 has 13 residues. V lost 5 bases, J lost 5 bases, and 13 bases lay in between.

This clonotype was observed many times. The genes are TRBV7-2 and TRBJ2-2; unclear D gene. Trimming removed 1 base at V and 4 bases at J, with 4 bases between. This CDR3 region has 13 residues. CDR1 is SGHTA and CDR2 is FQGNSA in the germline V gene. CDR3 sequence reads: CASSLGITGELFF. CDR3 sequence (DNA): TGTGCCAGCAGCTTAGGGATCACCGGGGAGCTGTTTTTT.

There are many counts of this clonotype. The chain employs TRBV6-1 and TRBJ2-7, with 11 bases aligning to TRBD2. Germline V gives CDR1 MNHNS, CDR2 SASEGT. The CDR3 totals 16 residues. V shed 5 bases, J shed 3 bases, and the junction held 9 bases outside the gene matches. CDR3: CASSLGTSGAYYEQYF. Written as DNA, the CDR3 is TGTGCCAGCAGTCTCGGGACTAGCGGAGCATACTACGAGCAGTACTTC.

This clonotype was picked up a small number of times. This sequence joins TRBV12-3 or TRBV12-4 and TRBJ1-3; 9 bases align to TRBD1. The J segment lost 1 base and the V segment lost 6 bases, leaving 7 bases of the junction unmatched. The CDR3 length is 16 residues. The DNA for the CDR3 is TGTGCCAGCAGCCCAACGGGACAGGGATCTGGAAACACCATATATTTT. It specifies CASSPTGQGSGNTIYF.

This clonotype was seen repeatedly, ten times or more. The chain is built from TRBV5-1 and TRBJ2-6, with unresolved D. The V end lost 0 bases, the J end lost 0 bases, and 7 bases lay between the germline ends. CDR3 length equals 16 residues. The V gene's germline CDR1 is SGHRS and CDR2 YFSETQ. CDR3 DNA: TGCGCCAGCAGCTTGGACAGATCCTCTGGGGCCAACGTCCTGACTTTC. Its protein is CASSLDRSSGANVLTF.

This clonotype has at least ten counts. The chain combines TRBV9 with TRBJ2-5, with 8 nucleotides matching TRBD2. J gave up 5 bases and V 6 bases, and 15 bases lay outside the gene matches. The germline V gene encodes CDR1 SGDLS and CDR2 YYNGEE. There are 16 residues in the CDR3. CDR3 nucleotide sequence: TGTGCCAGCAACCCAGGGGCTAGCGGGTTGTTGGAGACCCAGTACTTC. Protein product: CASNPGASGLLETQYF.